Listed below are T cell receptor beta chains from one sample, sequenced in a study of blood T cells in healthy people across ages. MiXCR was run by TCRdb on the 5' RACE reads, yielding one entry per CDR3 protein. The sample holds more than 900,000 distinct CDR3 sequences, approximately 26% seen once. This sample also belongs to another study, concerning T cells of mothers and their children.

Specimen: blood. The receptors shown here come from a girl aged 2 to 9 in good health. Both conserved end residues are part of each CDR3. Fields, in order: J gene, V gene, clone size, D gene, CDR3 DNA, CDR3 protein. The D gene is left open where the match is weak. A clone size is listed for some rows: how often the clone was seen (once, few, many), or a class if it is expanded.

>TRBJ2-7|TRBV20-1|.|.
TGCAGTGCCAGGGGGACTTTTTCCACCTACGAGCAGTACTTC
CSARGTFSTYEQYF
>TRBJ2-4|TRBV7-3|few|.
TGTGCCAGCAGCTTAAGTCCGACAGTAGAAAACACTCAGTACTTC
CASSLSPTVENTQYF
>TRBJ2-2|TRBV14|.|.
TGTGCCAGTCACAGGCAGTCCACCGGGGAGCTGTTTTTT
CASHRQSTGELFF
>TRBJ2-1|TRBV9|.|.
TGTGCCAGCAATCCCGGGGGTAACGCGCTCTTGTACAATGAGCAGTTCTTC
CASNPGGNALLYNEQFF
>TRBJ2-7|TRBV15|.|.
TGTGCCACCAGCAGGACGGTCGCCCTCTCCTACGAGCAGTACTTC
CATSRTVALSYEQYF
>TRBJ1-2|TRBV29-1|.|.
TGCAGCGTTGCAAAATCCCAAAGTCAGGGAGTCGTTAACTATGGCTACACCTTC
CSVAKSQSQGVVNYGYTF
>TRBJ1-1|TRBV21-1|.|.
TGTGCCAGCAGCGAGGACAGGGGGCGGTCTGAAGCTTTCTTT
CASSEDRGRSEAFF
>TRBJ2-5|TRBV5-1|many|.
TGTGCCAGCAGCCTTGGGGCTACACAAGAGACCCAGTACTTC
CASSLGATQETQYF
>TRBJ2-2|TRBV20-1|.|TRBD1
TGCAGTGCCCGGGACTGGACAGGGATAGGCACCGGGGAGCTGTTTTTT
CSARDWTGIGTGELFF
>TRBJ2-7|TRBV4-3|few|.
TGCGCCAGCAGCCAAGGAACGGGGTGCTACGAGCAGTACTTC
CASSQGTGCYEQYF
>TRBJ2-1|TRBV5-5|few|.
TGTGCCAGCAGCTCCCCCGGGGACAATCGTGAGCAGTTCTTC
CASSSPGDNREQFF
>TRBJ2-7|TRBV28|few|.
TGTGCCAGCAGTTTTAGCCCCGGCGACTTCGGGCAGGGGACCTACGAGCAGTACTTC
CASSFSPGDFGQGTYEQYF
>TRBJ2-1|TRBV12-3/TRBV12-4|few|.
TGTGCCAGCAGGGACTATACCGATGAGCAGTTCTTC
CASRDYTDEQFF
>TRBJ1-2|TRBV29-1|.|.
TGCAGCGTTGCGGGGGCTCGGGGCTACACCTTC
CSVAGARGYTF
>TRBJ2-7|TRBV20-1|.|.
TGCAGTGCTAGAAGTTCGACAGCCCCGGACTCCTACGAGCAGTACTTC
CSARSSTAPDSYEQYF
>TRBJ1-5|TRBV7-9|few|TRBD1
TGTGCCAGCAGCTTAGGGGACAGGGGGAGGCAGCCCCAGCATTTT
CASSLGDRGRQPQHF
>TRBJ2-7|TRBV20-1|few|.
TGCAGTGCTAGCCCCATGACCGGGGCAGTTCGTTACGAGCAGTACTTC
CSASPMTGAVRYEQYF
>TRBJ2-1|TRBV20-1|.|.
TGCAGTGCTAGCCCTGCTCCGCTCTACAATGAGCAGTTCTTC
CSASPAPLYNEQFF
>TRBJ1-1|TRBV5-1|.|.
TGCGCCAGCAGCCCCGGGATAAACACTGAAGCTTTCTTT
CASSPGINTEAFF
>TRBJ2-1|TRBV7-9|.|.
TGTGCCAGCAACTTCAAGAAAGAGCAGTTCTTC
CASNFKKEQFF
>TRBJ2-7|TRBV15|once|TRBD1
TGTGCCACCAGCATAAGGTGGGGACAGGGGTATCGCGGGCAGTACTTC
CATSIRWGQGYRGQYF
>TRBJ2-5|TRBV5-5|few|.
TGTGCCAGCAGCCATTGGATTACAGCCAAAGAGACCCAGTACTTC
CASSHWITAKETQYF
>TRBJ1-3|TRBV7-9|few|.
TGTGCCAGCAGCCCCTGGGACTTGGGGAACACCATATATTTT
CASSPWDLGNTIYF
>TRBJ2-2|TRBV12-3/TRBV12-4|few|TRBD2
TGTGCCAGCAGTCTTCACTTCCTAGCGGGAGGACCAACCGGGGAGCTGTTTTTT
CASSLHFLAGGPTGELFF
>TRBJ2-3|TRBV3-1|few|.
TGTGCCAGCAGCCCGACCCCCGGGAGCACAGATACGCAGTATTTT
CASSPTPGSTDTQYF
>TRBJ2-3|TRBV28|few|TRBD1
TGTGCCAGCAGTTTAAAATCAGGGGGCGCAGATACGCAGTATTTT
CASSLKSGGADTQYF
>TRBJ1-1|TRBV4-1|many|.
TGCGCCAGCAGCCAAGAGCGAGGCACTGAAGCTTTCTTT
CASSQERGTEAFF